This record concerns one T cell receptor (beta chain) sequence. These data originate in a study of blood T cell repertoires in COVID-19. The wider study: Acute and convalescent COVID-19 samples came from the United States, Italy and Spain. Sample material is recorded as cDNA or gDNA derived from T cells, B-cell-depleted T cells, or PBMCs.

Per the authors' pipeline: Scientists estimated how many nucleated cells there were by amplifying reference gene primers. Measured with immunoSEQ multiplex PCR; TCRdb has only the in-frame clones, and not every one. D and trimming come from the DNA, and the V and J calls and clone size come from that table. The sample has roughly 170,000 clones, 88% seen once. The CDR3 spans 16 residues. The germline V and J ends were trimmed by 0 bases and 0 bases, with 12 bases remaining between them. CDR1 and CDR2 (germline): SGHTS, YDEGEE. The rearrangement uses TRBV5-8 and TRBJ1-1, with D perhaps matching TRBD1 (6 bases). This TCR was sampled from a man aged 55 to 69 with acute or convalescent COVID-19. The sample was peripheral blood. In DNA, the CDR3 is TGTGCCAGCAGCTTGGTCGGCGGGGGGCTGAACACTGAAGCTTTCTTT. Its protein product is CASSLVGGGLNTEAFF.